This TCR beta chain emerged from a study of blood T cell repertoires in COVID-19. Study-wide context: T cells, B-cell-depleted T cells, or PBMCs provided the cDNA or gDNA that served as material.

Generated by immunoSEQ multiplex PCR, the TCRdb table keeps only in-frame clones and is missing some. The sample contains about 150,000 clones, 70% to 90% of which appear only once. Germline V gene lookup returns CDR1 MGHRA and CDR2 YSYEKL. V lost 1 base and J lost 3; bases outside the gene matches: 3. The CDR3 covers 15 residues. This sequence originates from a woman in her sixties or seventies with COVID-19, enrolled during active disease. J is TRBJ1-5 and V is TRBV4-1; 7 bases are shared with TRBD1. The specimen was peripheral blood. The CDR3 DNA sequence: TGCGCCAGCAGCCAAGCAGACAGGGACAATCAGCCCCAGCATTTT. Its translation: CASSQADRDNQPQHF.